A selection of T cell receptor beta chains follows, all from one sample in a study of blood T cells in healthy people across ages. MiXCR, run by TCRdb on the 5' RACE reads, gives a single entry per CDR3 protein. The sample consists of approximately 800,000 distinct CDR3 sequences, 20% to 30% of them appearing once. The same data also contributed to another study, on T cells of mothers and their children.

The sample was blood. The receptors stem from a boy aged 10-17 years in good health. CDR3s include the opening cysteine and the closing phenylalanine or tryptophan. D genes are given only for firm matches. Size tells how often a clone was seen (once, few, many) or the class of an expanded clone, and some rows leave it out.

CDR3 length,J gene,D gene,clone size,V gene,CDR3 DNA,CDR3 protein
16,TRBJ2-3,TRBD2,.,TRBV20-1,TGCAGTGCTAGAGGCTTTCAGCGGGGGGGCACAGATACGCAGTATTTT,CSARGFQRGGTDTQYF
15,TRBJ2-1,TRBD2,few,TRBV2,TGTGCCAGCAGTCAGACTAGCGGGCTTTGGAATGAGCAGTTCTTC,CASSQTSGLWNEQFF
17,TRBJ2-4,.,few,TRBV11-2,TGTGCCAGCAGACCCCTGGTGGGGGCGTTAGCCAAAAACATTCAGTACTTC,CASRPLVGALAKNIQYF
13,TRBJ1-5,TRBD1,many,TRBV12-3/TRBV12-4,TGTGCCAGCAGGGGGACAGGCAATCAGCCCCAGCATTTT,CASRGTGNQPQHF
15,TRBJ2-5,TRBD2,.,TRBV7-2,TGTGCCAGCAGCAGAACCGGGACTAGCGTAGATGAGCAGTACTTC,CASSRTGTSVDEQYF
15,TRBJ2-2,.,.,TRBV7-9,TGTGCCAGCAGCTTAGGAGGGATCAACACCGGGGAGCTGTTTTTT,CASSLGGINTGELFF
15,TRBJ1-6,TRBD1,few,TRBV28,TGTGCCAGCAGACCCCAGGGACAGGGGAATTCACCCCTCCACTTT,CASRPQGQGNSPLHF
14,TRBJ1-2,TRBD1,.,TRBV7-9,TGTGCCAGCGGGACAGGGGTCGGCGTCTATGGCTACACCTTC,CASGTGVGVYGYTF
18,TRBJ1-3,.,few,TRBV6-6,TGTGCCAGCAGTTACTCAAGGAGGGAGAGATCAACTGGAAACACCATATATTTT,CASSYSRRERSTGNTIYF
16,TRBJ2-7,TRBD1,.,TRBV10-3,TGTGCCATCAGTGAGTCTGGGACAGCAAAGAGCTACGAGCAGTACTTC,CAISESGTAKSYEQYF
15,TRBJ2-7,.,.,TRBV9,TGTGCCAGCAGCGTTACAGGGACACCCAGGATCGAGCAGTACTTC,CASSVTGTPRIEQYF
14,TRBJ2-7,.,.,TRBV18,TGTGCCAGCTCACCTGGCGCAGCCCAGTACGAGCAGTACTTC,CASSPGAAQYEQYF
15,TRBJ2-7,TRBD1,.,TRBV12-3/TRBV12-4,TGTGCCAGCCGCTCAGCTAGGACAGGGATCGACGAGCAGTACTTC,CASRSARTGIDEQYF
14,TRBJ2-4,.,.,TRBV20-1,TGCAGTGCTAGAGATCTAGAAGCCAAAAACATTCAGTACTTC,CSARDLEAKNIQYF
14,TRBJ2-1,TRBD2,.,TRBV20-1,TGCAGCCCTAAGCGGGGGGGCCTGTACAATGAGCAGTTCTTC,CSPKRGGLYNEQFF